The rows below give T cell receptor beta chains drawn from one sample of a study of CD8 T cells in ankylosing spondylitis. TCRdb reprocessed the 5' RACE reads with MiXCR, giving one entry per CDR3 protein. The repertoire consists of some 140,000 distinct CDR3 sequences, with over 9.5% occurring once and the leading ten covering around 4.1%. Sequenced input: blood, either unsorted or a sorted T cell fraction (not recorded which). The receptors shown here come from a female donor with ankylosing spondylitis or in good health (not recorded which). CDR3s include the opening cysteine and the closing phenylalanine or tryptophan. Each record gives: V gene, clone size, J gene, D gene, CDR3 protein, CDR3 DNA. A D gene is named only where the DNA matches it firmly. The listing skips clone size in some rows; elsewhere it reads once, few, many or a size class.

>TRBV28|NA|TRBJ2-7|NA
CAIRGAPMEQYF
TGTGCCATCAGGGGTGCCCCCATGGAGCAGTACTTC
>TRBV19|many|TRBJ1-2|NA
CASSTGGTTSNGYTF
TGTGCCAGTAGTACTGGGGGTACGACTTCAAATGGCTACACCTTC
>TRBV30|NA|TRBJ1-1|NA
CAWSVRLPNTEAFF
TGTGCCTGGAGTGTACGACTTCCGAACACTGAAGCTTTCTTT
>TRBV12-3/TRBV12-4|many|TRBJ2-2|NA
CASRTPDTGELFF
TGTGCCAGCAGGACCCCAGACACCGGGGAGCTGTTTTTT
>TRBV12-3/TRBV12-4|many|TRBJ2-5|NA
CASRRRGSETQYF
TGTGCCAGCAGGCGGAGGGGAAGTGAGACCCAGTACTTC
>TRBV7-6|many|TRBJ2-2|TRBD1
CASSLEGQGFGELFF
TGTGCCAGCAGCTTAGAAGGACAGGGGTTCGGGGAGCTGTTTTTT
>TRBV28|many|TRBJ2-7|TRBD1
CASSTDRADEQYF
TGTGCCAGCAGTACAGACAGGGCCGACGAGCAGTACTTC
>TRBV29-1|NA|TRBJ2-2|NA
CSAKITGELFF
TGCAGCGCAAAAATCACCGGGGAGCTGTTTTTT
>TRBV10-2|many|TRBJ1-1|NA
CASREQGWNTEAFF
TGCGCCAGCAGGGAACAGGGATGGAACACTGAAGCTTTCTTT
>TRBV7-8|many|TRBJ1-5|NA
CASSSDSYGQPQHF
TGTGCCAGCAGCTCAGACAGTTATGGCCAGCCCCAGCATTTT
>TRBV30|many|TRBJ2-7|NA
CAWSRLREQYF
TGTGCCTGGAGTCGGCTCCGGGAGCAGTACTTC
>TRBV12-3/TRBV12-4|many|TRBJ1-5|NA
CASSWGLNGRPQHF
TGTGCCAGCAGTTGGGGCCTAAATGGGCGGCCCCAGCATTTT
>TRBV5-6|NA|TRBJ2-7|NA
CASSLIQGFDEQYF
TGTGCCAGCAGCTTGATACAGGGATTCGACGAGCAGTACTTC
>TRBV6-1|many|TRBJ1-1|TRBD1
CASRLGQGTNTEAFF
TGTGCCAGCAGGTTGGGACAGGGAACGAACACTGAAGCTTTCTTT
>TRBV7-6|many|TRBJ2-1|NA
CASRLDRYNEQFF
TGTGCCAGCAGACTCGACAGATACAATGAGCAGTTCTTC
>TRBV6-5|many|TRBJ1-2|NA
CASSYSGGTQANYGYTF
TGTGCCAGCAGTTACTCGGGGGGGACCCAAGCTAACTATGGCTACACCTTC
>TRBV5-4|once|TRBJ2-1|NA
CASSLAPVLPYNEQFF
TGTGCCAGCAGCTTGGCCCCAGTGCTCCCCTACAATGAGCAGTTCTTC
>TRBV28|NA|TRBJ2-1|NA
CAGQTGTRDNEQFF
TGTGCCGGCCAAACCGGGACACGCGACAATGAGCAGTTCTTC
>TRBV24-1|many|TRBJ2-3|TRBD2
CATSDSQTSGTTDTQYF
TGTGCCACCAGTGATTCCCAGACTAGCGGGACGACAGATACGCAGTATTTT
>TRBV5-1|many|TRBJ1-3|TRBD1
CASSGGAGNTIYF
TGCGCCAGCTCAGGGGGCGCAGGAAACACCATATATTTT
>TRBV20-1|NA|TRBJ1-6|TRBD1
CSATWTGSSSYNSPLHF
TGCAGTGCTACGTGGACAGGTTCGAGCTCCTATAATTCACCCCTCCACTTT
>TRBV10-3|NA|TRBJ2-5|TRBD2
CAISLAGVETQYF
TGTGCCATCAGTCTAGCGGGAGTTGAGACCCAGTACTTC
>TRBV7-2|many|TRBJ1-1|NA
CASSLLGVGTEAFF
TGTGCCAGCAGCTTACTAGGGGTGGGAACTGAAGCTTTCTTT
>TRBV28|NA|TRBJ2-2|NA
CVSSGTLSRELFF
TGTGTCAGCAGTGGGACTCTTTCCCGGGAGCTGTTTTTT
>TRBV12-3/TRBV12-4|many|TRBJ2-2|TRBD2
CASTTSGNTGELFF
TGTGCCAGCACTACTAGCGGGAACACCGGGGAGCTGTTTTTT
>TRBV5-1|many|TRBJ2-7|NA
CASSAGQLYEQYF
TGCGCCAGCAGCGCCGGACAGCTCTACGAGCAGTACTTC
>TRBV20-1|few|TRBJ1-1|NA
CSASLTTDGWAFF
TGCAGTGCTAGCCTAACCACTGACGGGTGGGCTTTCTTT
>TRBV4-1|NA|TRBJ2-3|NA
CASRGRYGIDTDTQYF
TGCGCCAGCCGGGGAAGGTACGGGATCGACACAGATACGCAGTATTTT
>TRBV7-2|many|TRBJ1-1|TRBD1
CASSSQQGFTEAFF
TGTGCCAGCAGCTCCCAACAGGGGTTCACTGAAGCTTTCTTT
>TRBV6-5|few|TRBJ1-6|NA
CASSYGEVANSPLHF
TGTGCCAGCAGTTACGGGGAAGTAGCAAATTCACCCCTCCACTTT
>TRBV29-1|many|TRBJ1-1|NA
CSVEVQRSTEAFF
TGCAGCGTTGAAGTTCAGAGAAGCACTGAAGCTTTCTTT
>TRBV5-4|many|TRBJ2-1|TRBD2
CASSLGGGGSYNEQFF
TGTGCCAGCAGCCTGGGTGGCGGGGGCTCCTACAATGAGCAGTTCTTC
>TRBV5-1|many|TRBJ2-1|NA
CASSPTTRGNEQFF
TGCGCCAGCAGCCCTACTACCAGGGGAAATGAGCAGTTCTTC
>TRBV24-1|many|TRBJ1-1|NA
CATSDEGPASRAFF
TGTGCCACCAGTGATGAAGGACCGGCCTCAAGAGCTTTCTTT
>TRBV11-2|many|TRBJ1-2|TRBD1
CASSPGTGSRGYTF
TGTGCCAGCAGCCCCGGGACAGGGTCTCGGGGCTACACCTTC
>TRBV28|NA|TRBJ2-5|NA
CASTSSETQYF
TGTGCCAGCACCTCTTCAGAGACCCAGTACTTC
>TRBV5-1|many|TRBJ1-1|NA
CASSLGRSGEAFF
TGCGCCAGCAGCTTGGGGCGAAGCGGTGAAGCTTTCTTT
>TRBV7-2|many|TRBJ2-2|TRBD2
CASSFAGDTGELFF
TGTGCCAGCAGCTTCGCGGGGGACACCGGGGAGCTGTTTTTT
>TRBV20-1|many|TRBJ2-6|NA
CSASSQLSGANVLTF
TGCAGTGCTAGTTCGCAGCTCTCTGGGGCCAACGTCCTGACTTTC
>TRBV5-1|many|TRBJ1-1|NA
CASSLLAQGYEAFF
TGCGCCAGCAGCTTGTTGGCTCAGGGTTACGAAGCTTTCTTT
>TRBV20-1|many|TRBJ2-1|NA
CSASRELAYNEQFF
TGCAGTGCAAGTCGGGAGTTGGCCTACAATGAGCAGTTCTTC